This T cell receptor (beta chain) came from a study of CD8+ T cells in alopecia areata (dated by TCRdb to between 2017 and 2018). General notes on the study: Treated patients were enrolled in an open-label pilot trial of oral tofacitinib, 5 to 10 mg twice daily, for moderate-to-severe alopecia areata. Scalp tissue and sorted CD4+ and CD8+ peripheral blood T cells from patchy and totalis/universalis alopecia areata patients and from healthy controls were covered by human TCRbeta sequencing. To study T cell clonal expansion in alopecia areata, the researchers applied high-throughput TCRbeta sequencing to both the C3H/HeJ mouse model and human patients. Biopsies were taken from tofacitinib-treated patients at baseline and at 4 and 24 weeks of treatment, and a later scalp biopsy was taken in several of the tofacitinib-treated patients. In treated patients, disease severity was measured using the SALT score, which gives the percentage of scalp surface area affected. Patients stayed on tofacitinib for 6 to 18 months and then had 6 months of follow-up off drug so that delayed response and recurrence could be assessed. RNA was obtained with the PAXgene miRNA kit for fixed scalp, the miRNeasy kit for PBMCs, and the RNeasy kit for mouse skin. Amplification of TCRbeta CDR3 regions was done by immunoSEQ multiplex PCR using 35 Vbeta forward primers and 13 Jbeta reverse primers. Clonality in the scalp was compared among normal scalp (n=4), patchy alopecia areata scalp (n=8), and alopecia totalis/universalis scalp (n=8). Study-wide conclusions, independent of this receptor: During tofacitinib treatment, many expanded lesional clones stuck around in both scalp and blood, and this persistence may partly explain why relapse happens after treatment is stopped. Unlike mouse skin, where gammadelta T cells dominate, normal human skin contains resident alphabeta T cells that get sequenced too, which complicates analysis of the scalp TCR repertoire. Compared with normal scalp, lesional scalp had higher clonality and more expanded CD8+ clones, particularly in alopecia totalis/universalis, a pattern that suggests antigenic drive. Shared TCR sequences between patients were less evident than in mice, which may be partly attributable to HLA diversity in the patient population. Because the treated cohort was small and had just a single nonresponder, larger studies are needed to establish links between baseline CD8+ expansion and response. Tofacitinib significantly decreased scalp clonality and the number of expanded CD8+ clones among the top 100 scalp clones.

Libraries were constructed by the immunoSEQ multiplex PCR assay. RNA was extracted from all samples and reverse transcribed into cDNA, which served as template for TCR sequencing. First-strand cDNA was synthesized using SuperScript III with a 2:1 mix of oligo-dT and random hexamers. A synthetic immune receptor repertoire was used to assess amplification bias, and residual bias was removed computationally. The authors processed their data as follows. After raw reads were preprocessed to remove errors, the CDR3 was defined following IMGT conventions as running from the conserved cysteine to phenylalanine. Clonality was calculated as 1 minus Shannon entropy normalized by log2 of the number of productive unique TCRs. Scalp TCRbeta sequences were cross-referenced with sorted blood CD4 and CD8 repertoires so that the CD4 or CD8 identity of scalp clones could be inferred. Here the immuneACCESS table is served through TCRdb, limited to in-frame sequences with V and J called. Missing clones are a known gap in these copies; in checked studies unresolved V genes cover under half, and the rest lacks a known reason. The V and J calls and clone size were taken over from that table, and D and trimming were inferred from the DNA. The sample profile shows about 250,000 clones; around 64% of them were found once. The biggest ten clones account for 0.75% to 0.95% of the sample.

From the cysteine up to the phenylalanine, the CDR3 has a length of 14 residues. Left in the record is the CDR3 DNA by itself, 42 bases read in frame from the first base. V ends up 8 bases short and J 9 bases short, with an unmatched junction base count of 8. CDR1 and CDR2 (SEHNR, FQNEAQ) derive from the germline V gene (reference sequence). Regarding this clone: Its antigen is currently not known. Base qualities are not provided; no much larger clone lies one nucleotide away.

Taken with the paper, the label for treatment or condition translates to: oral pan-JAK inhibitor, 5-10 mg twice daily. Lesional scalp punch biopsies and peripheral blood were collected from alopecia areata patients. PBMCs were isolated by density centrifugation and stained for CD3, CD4 and CD8, after which CD4+ and CD8+ T cells were sorted on a FACSAria. This receptor chain uses TRBV7-9 and TRBJ1-6; 9 middle bases align to TRBD1. This TCR was sampled from a human donor with alopecia areata. The sample here was CD4+ T cells sorted from blood, taken at week 52, from a patient treated with tofacitinib. CDR3 region: CASQKGTGSSPLHF. The sequenced DNA is TGTGCCAGCCAGAAAGGGACAGGGAGTTCACCCCTCCACTTT.